This T cell receptor beta chain was obtained from a study of control samples from healthy donors and cancer patients. Germline V CDR1 and CDR2: SGHTA, FQGNSA. V dropped 6 bases and J dropped 0; count of bases not matched to a gene: 4. This CDR3 comprises 15 residues. TCRdb's copy holds only in-frame clones and misses some; the assay was immunoSEQ multiplex PCR. The data hold around 200,000 clones, with 91% observed a single time. V is TRBV7-2 and J is TRBJ2-3, with 9 bases lining up with TRBD2. The source is a woman between 25 and 40 years old in good health. Source material: blood. The CDR3 bases are TGTGCCAGCAGAAGACTAGCGGCTAGCACAGATACGCAGTATTTT. This codes for CASRRLAASTDTQYF.